This T cell receptor (beta chain) was recovered during a study of cytomegalovirus exposure and HLA in healthy donors. Whole-study findings and limits: In a later analysis, TCR beta V- and J-gene trimming was associated with a missense DCLRE1C variant. The study listed approximately 160 cytomegalovirus-associated TCR beta chains.

The study ran its PCR with 60 Vbeta and 13 Jbeta primers. The data were produced by immunoSEQ multiplex PCR, yet TCRdb's version contains in-frame clones alone and is incomplete. The data hold approximately 160,000 clones, with 64% observed a single time. Trimming took 0 bases from V and 5 from J, leaving 10 bases between them. The CDR3 extends over 14 amino acids. CDR1 and CDR2 (germline): SGHRS, YFSETQ. About this clone: Its specificity is not known.

The specimen sequenced was PBMCs. V is TRBV5-1 and J is TRBJ2-3; no firm D call. This clonotype originated in a woman aged 25 to 39 in good health and CMV-seropositive. Written as DNA, the CDR3 is TGCGCCAGCAGCTTGGGCGCTTCTCGAGATACGCAGTATTTT. As protein: CASSLGASRDTQYF.